These T cell receptor beta chains were read from a single sample in a study of blood T cell repertoires in COVID-19. Sequencing was performed with immunoSEQ multiplex PCR; in TCRdb, only in-frame clones are kept and a portion is missing. The sample holds 120,000 or so clones, roughly 69% seen once. Sequencing used peripheral blood. These receptor sequences come from a woman in her seventies with acute or convalescent COVID-19. Each CDR3 is given with its conserved first and last residue. D genes are given only for firm matches. Not all rows give a size; the values are once, few, many and, for expanded clones, a class.

J: TRBJ2-1
V: TRBV6-5
length: 14
D: TRBD2
size: once
CDR3: CASSYRREANEQFF
DNA: TGTGCCAGCAGTTATAGGCGGGAGGCCAATGAGCAGTTCTTC

J: TRBJ1-1
V: TRBV30
length: 15
D: TRBD1
size: NA
CDR3: CAWSVRLGQAIEAFF
DNA: TGTGCCTGGAGTGTAAGATTGGGACAGGCCATCGAAGCTTTCTTT

J: TRBJ2-1
V: TRBV28
length: 14
D: TRBD2
size: NA
CDR3: CASKTGTSGISQFF
DNA: TGTGCCAGCAAGACCGGGACTAGCGGGATCTCGCAGTTCTTC

J: TRBJ2-7
V: TRBV28
length: 14
D: NA
size: NA
CDR3: CASSLQGLRYEQYF
DNA: TGTGCCAGCAGTTTACAGGGCCTCCGCTACGAGCAGTACTTC

J: TRBJ1-2
V: TRBV14
length: 14
D: NA
size: NA
CDR3: CASRPRGPGNGYTF
DNA: TGTGCCAGCAGACCAAGGGGTCCTGGGAATGGCTACACCTTC

J: TRBJ2-7
V: TRBV3-1/TRBV3-2
length: 15
D: NA
size: NA
CDR3: CASSQAPTNVYEQYF
DNA: TGTGCCAGCAGCCAAGCCCCGACAAACGTCTACGAGCAGTACTTC

J: TRBJ2-2
V: TRBV5-8
length: 16
D: NA
size: NA
CDR3: CASSLDQLRMNGELFF
DNA: TGTGCCAGCAGCTTAGACCAACTACGGATGAACGGGGAGCTGTTTTTT

J: TRBJ1-1
V: TRBV19
length: 11
D: NA
size: NA
CDR3: CASSIFREAFF
DNA: TGTGCCAGTAGTATTTTCAGGGAAGCTTTCTTT

J: TRBJ1-1
V: TRBV20-1
length: 14
D: NA
size: NA
CDR3: CSATDTGKGAEAFF
DNA: TGCAGTGCTACTGATACAGGGAAAGGGGCTGAAGCTTTCTTT

J: TRBJ1-1
V: TRBV6-2/TRBV6-3
length: 16
D: TRBD1
size: NA
CDR3: CASSYSLDRGHVEAFF
DNA: TGTGCCAGCAGTTACTCCCTGGACAGGGGGCATGTTGAAGCTTTCTTT

J: TRBJ1-1
V: TRBV10-3
length: 16
D: TRBD1
size: few
CDR3: CAISEPGQGRYTEAFF
DNA: TGTGCCATCAGTGAACCGGGACAGGGACGGTACACTGAAGCTTTCTTT

J: TRBJ1-2
V: TRBV5-6
length: 14
D: NA
size: NA
CDR3: CASSLLAGAGGYTF
DNA: TGTGCCAGCAGCTTGTTGGCGGGGGCCGGTGGCTACACCTTC

J: TRBJ2-7
V: TRBV29-1
length: 20
D: TRBD2
size: NA
CDR3: CSVEKGRASGRAILEHEQYF
DNA: TGCAGCGTTGAAAAAGGGCGGGCTAGCGGGAGGGCCATTCTTGAACACGAGCAGTACTTC

J: TRBJ1-2
V: TRBV28
length: 15
D: NA
size: NA
CDR3: CASSKQGASLYGYTF
DNA: TGTGCCAGCAGTAAACAAGGGGCAAGTCTCTATGGCTACACCTTC

J: TRBJ2-3
V: TRBV6-2/TRBV6-3
length: 12
D: NA
size: NA
CDR3: CASSYLRDTQYF
DNA: TGTGCCAGCAGTTATCTTAGAGATACGCAGTATTTT

J: TRBJ2-1
V: TRBV11-2
length: 16
D: TRBD1
size: NA
CDR3: CASSQMPRDRLGRQFF
DNA: TGTGCCAGCAGCCAAATGCCCCGGGACAGGTTGGGACGGCAGTTCTTC

J: TRBJ1-2
V: TRBV14
length: 13
D: NA
size: NA
CDR3: CASSLTENDGYTF
DNA: TGTGCCAGCAGCCTGACAGAGAACGACGGCTACACCTTC

J: TRBJ2-3
V: TRBV7-2
length: 16
D: NA
size: NA
CDR3: CASSLGGPARGDTQYF
DNA: TGTGCCAGCAGCTTGGGGGGGCCTGCCAGGGGAGATACGCAGTATTTT

J: TRBJ1-2
V: TRBV7-8
length: 13
D: NA
size: NA
CDR3: CASNPTVSYGYTF
DNA: TGTGCCAGCAATCCGACAGTTAGCTATGGCTACACCTTC

J: TRBJ2-1
V: TRBV7-8
length: 18
D: TRBD2
size: once
CDR3: CASSSRLGTSGPLGEQFF
DNA: TGTGCCAGCAGCTCGCGGTTAGGGACTAGCGGCCCCCTGGGGGAGCAGTTCTTC

J: TRBJ2-7
V: TRBV21-1
length: 19
D: NA
size: NA
CDR3: CASSKAEGLAGGHEGEQYF
DNA: TGTGCCAGCAGCAAAGCGGAGGGCTTAGCGGGAGGTCATGAGGGCGAGCAGTACTTC

J: TRBJ1-5
V: TRBV6-1
length: 16
D: NA
size: few
CDR3: CASSVSGTLRNQPQHF
DNA: TGTGCCAGCAGTGTCTCAGGGACTCTGAGAAATCAGCCCCAGCATTTT

J: TRBJ2-3
V: TRBV2
length: 13
D: NA
size: NA
CDR3: CASSDTSTDTQYF
DNA: TGTGCCAGCAGCGATACTAGCACAGATACGCAGTATTTT

J: TRBJ1-2
V: TRBV2
length: 14
D: TRBD1
size: NA
CDR3: CASRGQGRWYGYTF
DNA: TGTGCCAGCAGGGGACAGGGGAGGTGGTATGGCTACACCTTC

J: TRBJ1-5
V: TRBV7-9
length: 15
D: TRBD1
size: NA
CDR3: CASSLDRQGGQPQHF
DNA: TGTGCCAGCAGCTTAGATAGACAGGGCGGCCAGCCCCAGCATTTT

J: TRBJ1-5
V: TRBV27
length: 15
D: NA
size: few
CDR3: CASSFGTDRWQPQHF
DNA: TGTGCCAGCAGTTTTGGAACAGACAGGTGGCAGCCCCAGCATTTT

J: TRBJ2-7
V: TRBV11-2
length: 15
D: TRBD2
size: NA
CDR3: CASSLDRTSSYEQYF
DNA: TGTGCCAGCAGCTTAGATCGGACTAGCAGCTACGAGCAGTACTTC

J: TRBJ1-2
V: TRBV6-5
length: 15
D: NA
size: many
CDR3: CASSYSNWGAGGYTF
DNA: TGTGCCAGCAGTTACTCGAACTGGGGCGCCGGTGGCTACACCTTC

J: TRBJ1-2
V: TRBV24-1
length: 13
D: NA
size: NA
CDR3: CATSEKGGNGYTF
DNA: TGTGCCACCAGTGAAAAAGGGGGAAACGGCTACACCTTC

J: TRBJ2-2
V: TRBV19
length: 14
D: NA
size: NA
CDR3: CASSIAGNTGELFF
DNA: TGTGCCAGTAGTATAGCCGGGAACACCGGGGAGCTGTTTTTT

J: TRBJ2-1
V: TRBV5-1
length: 13
D: TRBD2
size: NA
CDR3: CASSFGREGEQFF
DNA: TGCGCCAGCAGCTTTGGCAGGGAGGGTGAGCAGTTCTTC

J: TRBJ1-2
V: TRBV20-1
length: 11
D: NA
size: NA
CDR3: CSARRGGGYTF
DNA: TGCAGTGCCAGACGGGGTGGGGGCTACACCTTC

J: TRBJ2-5
V: TRBV9
length: 15
D: NA
size: few
CDR3: CASSVAAGLQETQYF
DNA: TGTGCCAGCAGCGTAGCGGCAGGACTACAAGAGACCCAGTACTTC

J: TRBJ1-6
V: TRBV14
length: 14
D: NA
size: NA
CDR3: CASSHVGAASPLHF
DNA: TGTGCCAGCAGCCATGTGGGGGCCGCTTCACCCCTCCACTTT

J: TRBJ2-1
V: TRBV11-2
length: 13
D: NA
size: few
CDR3: CASSKNPGNEQFF
DNA: TGTGCCAGCAGCAAGAATCCAGGGAATGAGCAGTTCTTC

J: TRBJ2-1
V: TRBV11-2
length: 10
D: NA
size: NA
CDR3: CASSLVEQFF
DNA: TGTGCCAGCAGCTTAGTAGAGCAGTTCTTC

J: TRBJ2-2
V: TRBV7-3
length: 15
D: NA
size: NA
CDR3: CASSPQAANTGELFF
DNA: TGTGCCAGCAGCCCTCAGGCAGCGAACACCGGGGAGCTGTTTTTT

J: TRBJ1-5
V: TRBV6-5
length: 14
D: NA
size: NA
CDR3: CASSYGGWHQPQHF
DNA: TGTGCCAGCAGTTACGGGGGGTGGCATCAGCCCCAGCATTTT